This is a list of T cell receptor beta chains from one sample in a study of cytomegalovirus exposure and HLA in healthy donors. Profiled with immunoSEQ multiplex PCR; TCRdb holds only in-frame clones, not every one. Here the sample spans about 240,000 clones, roughly 89% being singletons. Sequencing used PBMCs. Receptors originate from a young man in good health and CMV-seronegative. The conserved cysteine and the conserved F or W are not part of the CDR3 here.

j_call: TRBJ2-1; v_call: TRBV7-9; cdr3_aa: ASSLSLAGSYNEQF
j_call: TRBJ2-1; v_call: TRBV28; cdr3_aa: ASSLRVISYNEQF
j_call: TRBJ1-5; v_call: TRBV6-1; cdr3_aa: ASGQASNQPQH
j_call: TRBJ2-2; v_call: TRBV5-1; cdr3_aa: ASLGSNTGELF
j_call: TRBJ1-6; v_call: TRBV28; cdr3_aa: ASSDAAGSDNSPLH
j_call: TRBJ2-7; v_call: TRBV27; cdr3_aa: ASSPGSPYEQY
j_call: TRBJ1-5; v_call: TRBV2; cdr3_aa: ASSQGADYQPQH
j_call: TRBJ1-4; v_call: TRBV2; cdr3_aa: ASRDRVIYEKLF
j_call: TRBJ2-1; v_call: TRBV6-5; cdr3_aa: ASSYGTADPVGEQF
j_call: TRBJ2-6; v_call: TRBV5-1; cdr3_aa: ASSLDGGLGANVLT
j_call: TRBJ1-1; v_call: TRBV29-1; cdr3_aa: SGLNTEAF
j_call: TRBJ2-7; v_call: TRBV28; cdr3_aa: ASSNPRTYEQY
j_call: TRBJ1-5; v_call: TRBV27; cdr3_aa: ASSPTYVDFNQPQH
j_call: TRBJ1-6; v_call: TRBV16; cdr3_aa: ASSPRADSPLH
j_call: TRBJ2-3; v_call: TRBV7-9; cdr3_aa: ASSLAPQRGSTDTQY
j_call: TRBJ1-5; v_call: TRBV13; cdr3_aa: ASSLGDQPQH
j_call: TRBJ2-3; v_call: TRBV5-1; cdr3_aa: ASSLDLSVKDTQY
j_call: TRBJ2-2; v_call: TRBV6-5; cdr3_aa: ASSPGWAGELF
j_call: TRBJ2-7; v_call: TRBV5-4; cdr3_aa: ASSEEGSEQY
j_call: TRBJ2-3; v_call: TRBV7-2; cdr3_aa: ASSLEAAGSQY
j_call: TRBJ2-1; v_call: TRBV14; cdr3_aa: ASSQDRGFGEQF
j_call: TRBJ1-5; v_call: TRBV27; cdr3_aa: ASSEGRGGSYSNQPQH
j_call: TRBJ2-4; v_call: TRBV27; cdr3_aa: ASSLGSGGGYIQY
j_call: TRBJ1-3; v_call: TRBV5-1; cdr3_aa: ASSLMTLARAGNTIY
j_call: TRBJ1-5; v_call: TRBV4-3; cdr3_aa: ASSQDRGQPQH
j_call: TRBJ1-2; v_call: TRBV7-2; cdr3_aa: ASSPTTGTYGYT
j_call: TRBJ1-5; v_call: TRBV2; cdr3_aa: AAGDYSNQPQH
j_call: TRBJ1-4; v_call: TRBV28; cdr3_aa: ASSRHATNEKLF
j_call: TRBJ1-1; v_call: TRBV28; cdr3_aa: ASSLSDSEAF
j_call: TRBJ2-7; v_call: TRBV7-6; cdr3_aa: ASSLRVGTHYEQY
j_call: TRBJ2-3; v_call: TRBV6-4; cdr3_aa: ASSAGTTDTQY
j_call: TRBJ2-3; v_call: TRBV2; cdr3_aa: ASSQAGQSTDTQY
j_call: TRBJ2-3; v_call: TRBV19; cdr3_aa: ATATSGNTDTQY
j_call: TRBJ2-7; v_call: TRBV28; cdr3_aa: ASIGTSENRNEQY
j_call: TRBJ2-2; v_call: TRBV7-2; cdr3_aa: ASSLAGSLGTGELF
j_call: TRBJ1-5; v_call: TRBV28; cdr3_aa: ATRALSHQPQH
j_call: TRBJ2-7; v_call: TRBV28; cdr3_aa: ASSSNLGLAFSYEQY
j_call: TRBJ2-7; v_call: TRBV10-3; cdr3_aa: AISESLGAKSSYEQY
j_call: TRBJ2-7; v_call: TRBV28; cdr3_aa: ATIPGQSYEQY
j_call: TRBJ2-1; v_call: TRBV7-9; cdr3_aa: ASSRQGANEQF
j_call: TRBJ2-2; v_call: TRBV7-9; cdr3_aa: ASSPRLAGKTGELF